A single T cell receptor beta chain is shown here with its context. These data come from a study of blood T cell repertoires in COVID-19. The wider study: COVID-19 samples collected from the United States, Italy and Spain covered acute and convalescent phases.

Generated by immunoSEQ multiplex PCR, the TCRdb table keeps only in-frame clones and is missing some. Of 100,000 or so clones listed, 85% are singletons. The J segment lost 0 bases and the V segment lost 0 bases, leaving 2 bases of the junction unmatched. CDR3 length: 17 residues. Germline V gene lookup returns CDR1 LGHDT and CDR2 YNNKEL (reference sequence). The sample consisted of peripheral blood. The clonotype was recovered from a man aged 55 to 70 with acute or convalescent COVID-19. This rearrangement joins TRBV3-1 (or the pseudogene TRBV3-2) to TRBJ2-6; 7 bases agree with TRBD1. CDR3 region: CASSQDGTASGANVLTF. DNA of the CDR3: TGTGCCAGCAGCCAAGATGGGACAGCCTCTGGGGCCAACGTCCTGACTTTC.